Listed below are T cell receptor beta chains from one sample, sequenced in a study of T cell responses to AZD1222 COVID-19 vaccine. Some clones are missing from TCRdb's copy, which holds only in-frame ones; the method was immunoSEQ multiplex PCR. The sample lists approximately 180,000 clones, roughly 92% occurring once. The sequences come from peripheral blood, collected on day 0 of AZD1222 vaccination. These receptors were obtained from an adult in good health. CDR3s include the opening cysteine and the closing phenylalanine or tryptophan. Fields, in order: V gene, clone size, D gene, J gene, CDR3 protein, CDR3 DNA. A D gene is named only where the DNA matches it firmly. Clone size is not always given. Where it is, it says once, few, many or a class for expanded clones.

v_call: TRBV5-1; clone_size: .; d_call: TRBD1; j_call: TRBJ2-1; cdr3_aa: CASSIGQGSSYNEQFF; cdr3_nt: TGCGCCAGCAGCATAGGACAGGGGAGCTCCTACAATGAGCAGTTCTTC
v_call: TRBV5-6; clone_size: once; d_call: TRBD1; j_call: TRBJ1-5; cdr3_aa: CASSLATGVRDQPQHF; cdr3_nt: TGTGCCAGCAGCTTGGCGACAGGGGTCCGAGATCAGCCCCAGCATTTT
v_call: TRBV7-8; clone_size: .; d_call: TRBD2; j_call: TRBJ2-1; cdr3_aa: CASSLALGEGYNEQFF; cdr3_nt: TGTGCCAGCAGCTTAGCGCTGGGGGAGGGTTACAATGAGCAGTTCTTC
v_call: TRBV19; clone_size: .; d_call: .; j_call: TRBJ1-5; cdr3_aa: CASKGIYYSNQPQHF; cdr3_nt: TGTGCCAGTAAAGGCATTTATTATAGCAATCAGCCCCAGCATTTT
v_call: TRBV23-1; clone_size: .; d_call: .; j_call: TRBJ1-1; cdr3_aa: CASSPVRGRGNTEAFF; cdr3_nt: TGCGCCAGCAGCCCAGTCCGGGGGAGAGGGAACACTGAAGCTTTCTTT
v_call: TRBV7-9; clone_size: .; d_call: TRBD2; j_call: TRBJ2-2; cdr3_aa: CASSSLADLNTGELFF; cdr3_nt: TGTGCCAGCAGCTCCCTAGCGGACCTAAACACCGGGGAGCTGTTTTTT
v_call: TRBV12-5; clone_size: .; d_call: TRBD2; j_call: TRBJ2-7; cdr3_aa: CASGLASGLRYEQYF; cdr3_nt: TGTGCTAGTGGTTTGGCCTCGGGACTAAGATACGAGCAGTACTTC
v_call: TRBV19; clone_size: .; d_call: .; j_call: TRBJ2-5; cdr3_aa: CASSIREGLPLETQYF; cdr3_nt: TGTGCCAGTAGTATTCGTGAAGGACTACCGCTAGAGACCCAGTACTTC
v_call: TRBV2; clone_size: .; d_call: .; j_call: TRBJ2-1; cdr3_aa: CASRPGLNYNEQFF; cdr3_nt: TGTGCCAGCCGCCCGGGCCTAAACTACAATGAGCAGTTCTTC
v_call: TRBV11-1; clone_size: .; d_call: .; j_call: TRBJ2-1; cdr3_aa: CASSLVGTVYNEQFF; cdr3_nt: TGTGCCAGCAGCTTAGTCGGGACGGTGTACAATGAGCAGTTCTTC
v_call: TRBV19; clone_size: once; d_call: .; j_call: TRBJ1-1; cdr3_aa: CASEVRPLGGETEAFF; cdr3_nt: TGTGCCAGCGAAGTTCGGCCACTCGGGGGGGAGACTGAAGCTTTCTTT
v_call: TRBV3-1/TRBV3-2; clone_size: .; d_call: .; j_call: TRBJ1-5; cdr3_aa: CASSQEIGSGQPQHF; cdr3_nt: TGTGCCAGCAGCCAAGAAATAGGGTCAGGTCAGCCCCAGCATTTT
v_call: TRBV11-2; clone_size: .; d_call: TRBD1; j_call: TRBJ1-1; cdr3_aa: CASSGVQGANTEAFF; cdr3_nt: TGTGCCAGCAGCGGGGTACAGGGGGCCAACACTGAAGCTTTCTTT
v_call: TRBV4-1; clone_size: .; d_call: .; j_call: TRBJ1-2; cdr3_aa: CASSQEGVGGYGYTF; cdr3_nt: TGCGCCAGCAGCCAAGAAGGGGTGGGGGGCTATGGCTACACCTTC
v_call: TRBV30; clone_size: .; d_call: TRBD1; j_call: TRBJ2-7; cdr3_aa: CAWREDRGVYEQYF; cdr3_nt: TGTGCCTGGAGAGAGGACAGGGGGGTCTACGAGCAGTACTTC
v_call: TRBV4-3; clone_size: .; d_call: .; j_call: TRBJ1-2; cdr3_aa: CASSQVGRDRGYTF; cdr3_nt: TGCGCCAGCAGCCAAGTAGGCAGGGACCGTGGCTACACCTTC
v_call: TRBV29-1; clone_size: .; d_call: .; j_call: TRBJ1-1; cdr3_aa: CSTRPTTEAFF; cdr3_nt: TGCAGCACGAGGCCGACCACTGAAGCTTTCTTT
v_call: TRBV19; clone_size: .; d_call: .; j_call: TRBJ2-1; cdr3_aa: CASSGPHYNEQFF; cdr3_nt: TGTGCCAGCTCGGGACCCCATTACAATGAGCAGTTCTTC
v_call: TRBV29-1; clone_size: .; d_call: .; j_call: TRBJ1-1; cdr3_aa: CSVFSRNTEAFF; cdr3_nt: TGCAGCGTTTTTTCCCGGAACACTGAAGCTTTCTTT
v_call: TRBV6-6; clone_size: few; d_call: TRBD1; j_call: TRBJ1-2; cdr3_aa: CATSGTGLDYGYTF; cdr3_nt: TGTGCCACCTCCGGGACAGGTTTGGACTATGGCTACACCTTC
v_call: TRBV7-9; clone_size: .; d_call: .; j_call: TRBJ1-2; cdr3_aa: CASSLMSWTYGYTF; cdr3_nt: TGTGCCAGCAGCTTAATGTCTTGGACCTATGGCTACACCTTC
v_call: TRBV19; clone_size: .; d_call: TRBD2; j_call: TRBJ2-1; cdr3_aa: CASTQREDNNEQFF; cdr3_nt: TGTGCCAGTACTCAGCGGGAGGACAACAATGAGCAGTTCTTC